Each of the 23 T cell receptor beta chains below was sequenced from the same sample in a study of blood T cell repertoires in COVID-19. Some clones are missing from TCRdb's copy, which holds only in-frame ones; the method was immunoSEQ multiplex PCR. The sample records about 260,000 clones, 75% to 90% being singletons. Sequencing was done on a sample of peripheral blood. These receptors all come from a woman aged 40 to 55 who had recovered from COVID-19.

This clone has a handful of counts. The chain is built from TRBV30 and TRBJ1-5, with a possible D match to TRBD1 (6 bases). The CDR3 totals 15 residues. Between the trimmed V and J ends, which lost 4 bases and 1 base, there was a span of 14 bases. CDR1 and CDR2 from the germline V gene are GTSNPN and SVGIG (reference sequence). For the CDR3, the DNA is TGTGCCTGGACCTCAGGGGACCTGAGCAATCAGCCCCAGCATTTT. Protein: CAWTSGDLSNQPQHF.

The rearrangement joins TRBV6-2 or TRBV6-3 to TRBJ2-7; possible D gene TRBD2, 7 bases. Looked up from germline, CDR1 is MNHEY and CDR2 is SVGEGT. The length of the CDR3 is 14 residues. The V end lost 6 bases, the J end lost 1 base, and 13 bases lay between the germline ends. CDR3 region: CASSEGGASYEQYF. The CDR3 DNA reads as TGTGCCAGCAGCGAAGGGGGGGCTTCCTACGAGCAGTACTTC.

The chain carries TRBV5-4 and TRBJ2-5, with TRBD1 as a possible D gene (5 bases). This CDR3 region has 13 residues. The germline gives CDR1 SGHNT, CDR2 YYREEE (reference sequence). V was pared by 1 base and J by 5 bases, with 9 bases between. CDR3 nucleotides: TGTGCCAGCAGCTTGTCAGGGTCTGAGACCCAGTACTTC. Translating gives CASSLSGSETQYF.

V and J are TRBV11-2 and TRBJ2-7; the D is unclear. Looked up from germline, CDR1 is SGHAT and CDR2 is FQNNGV. The ends were cut back, 5 bases at V and 3 bases at J, with 11 bases in the middle. The CDR3 spans 13 residues. CDR3: CASSLGVIYEQYF. DNA of the CDR3: TGTGCCAGCAGCCTAGGAGTCATCTACGAGCAGTACTTC.

The rearrangement uses TRBV15 and TRBJ1-2; D is unclear. The CDR3 runs to 12 residues. Trimming left V 8 bases short and J 4 bases short, with 11 bases between. Germline loops: CDR1 LNHNV, CDR2 YYDKDF (reference sequence). Here the CDR3 reads CATSGSGYGYTF. CDR3 sequence (DNA): TGTGCCACCTCGGGATCGGGCTATGGCTACACCTTC.

The rearrangement joins TRBV2 to TRBJ2-7, with 8 positions matching TRBD2. Germline assignment: CDR1 SNHLY and CDR2 FYNNEI. After removal of 8 bases from V and 2 bases from J, the junction contained 2 bases not matched to a gene. The CDR3 is made up of 12 amino acids. This CDR3 is CASWRGAYEQYF. CDR3 in DNA: TGTGCCAGCTGGCGGGGGGCCTACGAGCAGTACTTC.

In this sample, this clone turned up once. The V and J genes are TRBV6-5 and TRBJ1-6; 7 bases match TRBD1. The CDR3 is made up of 16 amino acids. CDR1 and CDR2 (germline): MNHEY, SVGAGI. V lost 2 bases and J lost 3; bases outside the gene matches: 4. CDR3 nucleotides: TGTGCCAGCAGTTACGACAGGGTCGACTATAATTCACCCCTCCACTTT. Protein sequence: CASSYDRVDYNSPLHF.

V gene TRBV5-1 combines with J gene TRBJ2-7, with 12 bases aligning to TRBD2. Germline values: CDR1 SGHRS, CDR2 YFSETQ. This CDR3 has 17 residues. Trimming at V came to 1 base and at J to 6 bases, leaving 11 bases not matched to a gene. The CDR3: CASSLSGGTSGWGEQYF. The CDR3 coding sequence is TGCGCCAGCAGCTTGTCCGGTGGGACTAGCGGGTGGGGCGAGCAGTACTTC.

The chain couples TRBV7-2 to TRBJ2-1; TRBD1 matches at 7 bases. This CDR3 spans 13 amino acids. Trimming at V came to 4 bases and at J to 4 bases, leaving 1 base not matched to a gene. Germline V gene lookup returns CDR1 SGHTA and CDR2 FQGNSA. CDR3 DNA: TGTGCCAGCAGCTCGGGACAGTACAATGAGCAGTTCTTC. It translates to CASSSGQYNEQFF. Looking up the rest from reference TRBV7-2 and TRBJ2-1 gives the full variable domain: GAGVSQSPSNKVTEKGKDVELRCDPISGHTALYWYRQSLGQGLEFLIYFQGNSAPDKSGLPSDRFSAERTGGSVSTLTIQRTQQEDSAVYLCASSSGQYNEQFFGPGTRLTVL.

The CDR3 DNA is TGCGCCAGCAGCCTCTCGGACAGCCGGGTTGGTGAGCAGTTCTTC. It specifies CASSLSDSRVGEQFF. The V call is TRBV5-1, the J call TRBJ2-1; D perhaps matches TRBD1 (6 bases). Deletions cut 4 bases from V and 9 bases from J, with 20 bases between. The length of the CDR3 is 15 residues. Germline CDR1 SGHRS, CDR2 YFSETQ.

This clone was counted at least ten times. The chain recombines TRBV4-3 with TRBJ1-6, with a tentative D call TRBD1 (5 bases). Per germline, CDR1 LGHNA and CDR2 YSLEER. The CDR3 has 18 residues. Trimming took off 1 base at V and 10 bases at J, with 23 bases between the two ends. This chain's CDR3 is CASSQGATGAEDQSPLHF. In DNA, the CDR3 is TGCGCCAGCAGCCAAGGGGCTACAGGAGCCGAGGACCAGTCACCCCTCCACTTT.

The genes are TRBV4-2 and TRBJ1-3, with a weak D call TRBD1 (6 bases). Trimming left V 0 bases short and J 0 bases short, with 12 bases between. In germline, CDR1 is LGHNA, CDR2 YNFKEQ. CDR3 size: 17 residues. CDR3 sequence reads: CASSQEPGHNSGNTIYF. The DNA of the CDR3 is TGTGCCAGCAGCCAAGAACCGGGACACAACTCTGGAAACACCATATATTTT.

The CDR3 DNA is TGTGCCAGCAGCCCGCAACGTTCTAGCGGGGGGGCTAAGAGCACAGATACGCAGTATTTT. This translates into CASSPQRSSGGAKSTDTQYF. The chain links TRBV5-5 to TRBJ2-3, with 12 bases that match TRBD2. J gave up 0 bases and V 4 bases, and 15 bases lay outside the gene matches. The CDR3 is 20 amino acids. Looked up from germline, CDR1 is SGHKS and CDR2 is YYEKEE (reference sequence).

This chain connects TRBV3-1 (or the pseudogene TRBV3-2) to TRBJ1-5, with TRBD1 matching 9 bases. This CDR3 spans 16 amino acids. J was trimmed by 6 bases and V by 4 bases; bases with no gene match: 10. The germline V gene has CDR1 LGHDT and CDR2 YNNKEL (reference sequence). This CDR3 is CASSRTRGTGPQPQHF. Here the CDR3 DNA reads TGTGCCAGCAGCCGAACTCGCGGGACAGGGCCTCAGCCCCAGCATTTT.

This clone showed up many times. The V call is TRBV15, the J call TRBJ2-3, with a possible D match to TRBD2 (6 bases). CDR3 length equals 15 residues. Per the germline V gene, CDR1 is LNHNV and CDR2 is YYDKDF (reference sequence). V lost 5 bases and J 4 bases, leaving 16 bases between the germline ends. The CDR3 loop reads CATSLRAGTSDTQYF. CDR3 coding DNA: TGTGCCACCAGCCTTAGGGCGGGGACTTCAGATACGCAGTATTTT.

This chain joins TRBV6-6 and TRBJ2-3; D perhaps matches TRBD1 (5 bases). The V end lost 4 bases, the J end lost 5 bases, and 10 bases lay between the germline ends. CDR1 is MNHNY, CDR2 SVGAGI, per germline (reference sequence). The CDR3 contains 13 residues. The DNA of the CDR3 is TGTGCCAGCAGTTCCCCAGACAGAGATACGCAGTATTTT. This codes for CASSSPDRDTQYF.

V usage is TRBV12-3 or TRBV12-4 and J usage is TRBJ2-5; 7 bases are a match to TRBD1. Trimming took 6 bases from V and 5 from J; bases not matched to a gene: 6. This CDR3 has 13 residues. CDR3 coding DNA: TGTGCCAGCAGGCTCGGACAGGCGGAGACCCAGTACTTC. This codes for CASRLGQAETQYF.

The chain employs TRBV3-1 (or the pseudogene TRBV3-2) and TRBJ2-3; D might be TRBD2 (7 bases). The germline V gene encodes CDR1 LGHDT and CDR2 YNNKEL (reference sequence). This CDR3 is 15 amino acids long. V dropped 0 bases and J dropped 4 bases, with 11 bases sitting between them. DNA of the CDR3: TGTGCCAGCAGCCAAGATGGCGGGGGCGCAGATACGCAGTATTTT. Protein sequence: CASSQDGGGADTQYF.

CDR3 protein: CASSVVYRTATDTQYF. As DNA, the CDR3 is TGCGCCAGCAGCGTAGTTTACCGGACAGCCACAGATACGCAGTATTTT. V is TRBV5-1 and J is TRBJ2-3; possibly TRBD1 for D (6 bases). Germline CDR1 SGHRS, CDR2 YFSETQ. This CDR3 contains 16 residues. The V end lost 4 bases, the J end lost 2 bases, and 17 bases lay between the germline ends.

V and J are TRBV6-5 and TRBJ2-7; tentative D call: TRBD1 (5 bases). This CDR3 is 15 amino acids long. Trimming stripped 2 bases from V and 7 bases from J, with 18 bases between. CDR1 is MNHEY, CDR2 SVGAGI, per germline. The CDR3 DNA reads TGTGCCAGCAGTTACAACCTTGCAGGGCCCCCAGAGCAGTACTTC. Translation: CASSYNLAGPPEQYF.

CDR3 nucleotides: TGTGCCAGCAGCACCCGACGGGGGGGAACCGGGGAGCTGTTTTTT. This encodes CASSTRRGGTGELFF. The V call is TRBV7-2, the J call TRBJ2-2, with TRBD2 identical over 8 bases. With V trimmed by 5 bases and J by 5 bases, 7 bases remained unmatched. CDR1 is SGHTA and CDR2 is FQGNSA in the germline V gene. The CDR3 contains 15 residues. The full variable domain, completed using reference TRBV7-2 and TRBJ2-2, is GAGVSQSPSNKVTEKGKDVELRCDPISGHTALYWYRQSLGQGLEFLIYFQGNSAPDKSGLPSDRFSAERTGGSVSTLTIQRTQQEDSAVYLCASSTRRGGTGELFFGEGSRLTVL.

The rearrangement links TRBV5-1 to TRBJ2-2; TRBD2 aligns across 9 bases. The CDR3 is made up of 16 amino acids. The ends lost 5 bases at V and 1 base at J; junction bases unmatched: 6. In germline, CDR1 is SGHRS, CDR2 YFSETQ. The CDR3 DNA reads TGCGCCAGCAGGGATAGCGGGGGCCTGAACACCGGGGAGCTGTTTTTT. It encodes CASRDSGGLNTGELFF.

A remark on this clone: The DNA is left out, because the CDR3 cannot be placed on it with certainty; the CDR3 is given as TCRdb lists it. The chain couples TRBV13 to TRBJ2-7; the D call of TRBD2 is as the table states it, not checked on the DNA. CDR1 PRHDT and CDR2 FYEKMQ come from the germline V gene (reference sequence). The CDR3 region is 18 residues in length, termini included. The CDR3 sequence: CASGLRAVLREASYEQYF.